These 30 T cell receptor beta chains were sequenced from one sample in a study of shared clonotypes between healthy human individuals. The repertoire was sequenced with immunoSEQ multiplex PCR; TCRdb's copy has only in-frame clones and lacks some. The data contain roughly 2.5 million clones, around nine tenths of them singletons. Input material: naive CD4+ T cells sorted from blood. Subset given: CD45RA+ positively selected. These receptors all stem from a young man in good health.

The chain is built from TRBV9 and TRBJ2-3; 16 positions match TRBD2. CDR1 and CDR2 from the germline V gene are SGDLS and YYNGEE. The CDR3 runs 19 residues. V dropped 4 bases and J dropped 4; count of bases not matched to a gene: 12. The CDR3 DNA follows: TGTGCCAGCAGCCCCCTACCGGGACTAGCGGGGGGGCCCCCAGATACGCAGTATTTT. It encodes CASSPLPGLAGGPPDTQYF. The complete variable domain, with remaining parts taken from reference TRBV9 and TRBJ2-3, reads DSGVTQTPKHLITATGQRVTLRCSPRSGDLSVYWYQQSLDQGLQFLIQYYNGEERAKGNILERFSAQQFPDLHSELNLSSLELGDSALYFCASSPLPGLAGGPPDTQYFGPGTRLTVL.

The chain recombines TRBV5-1 with TRBJ2-1; D unresolved. V dropped 0 bases and J dropped 3 bases, with 10 bases sitting between them. The CDR3 is 15 residues long. The germline gives CDR1 SGHRS, CDR2 YFSETQ. The CDR3 loop reads CASSLVRSGYNEQFF. The CDR3 DNA follows: TGCGCCAGCAGCTTGGTCAGATCCGGCTACAATGAGCAGTTCTTC.

This clone was detected only once. The V call is TRBV5-1, the J call TRBJ2-7; no clear D. This CDR3 has 14 amino acids. In germline, CDR1 is SGHRS, CDR2 YFSETQ. V lost 0 bases to trimming and J lost 6 bases, with 13 bases between them. The CDR3 is CASSLGTPGLEQYF. CDR3 nucleotides: TGCGCCAGCAGCTTGGGGACGCCCGGGCTCGAGCAGTACTTC.

The V gene is TRBV11-2, the J gene TRBJ1-3; tentative D call: TRBD1 (5 bases). Trimming left V 5 bases short and J 0 bases short, with 11 bases between. This CDR3 is 15 amino acids long. The germline V gene has CDR1 SGHAT and CDR2 FQNNGV. The CDR3 loop is CASSGDSNSGNTIYF. For the CDR3, the DNA is TGTGCCAGCAGCGGGGACTCAAACTCTGGAAACACCATATATTTT.

The chain links TRBV30 to TRBJ1-1, with 10 bases that match TRBD1. The ends lost 5 bases at V and 10 bases at J; junction bases unmatched: 7. The CDR3 totals 12 residues. Germline CDR1 GTSNPN, CDR2 SVGIG (reference sequence). The CDR3 DNA follows: TGTGCCTGGTCGGACAGGGGGTTGTCAGCTTTCTTT. It codes for CAWSDRGLSAFF.

The chain couples TRBV9 to TRBJ1-5, with 10 bases aligning to TRBD1. J gave up 3 bases and V 3 bases, and 6 bases lay outside the gene matches. Per the germline V gene, CDR1 is SGDLS and CDR2 is YYNGEE. The length of the CDR3 is 16 residues. For the CDR3, the DNA is TGTGCCAGCAGCGAAGGGACAGGGGCCCCCAATCAGCCCCAGCATTTT. It encodes CASSEGTGAPNQPQHF.

The CDR3 is CASSPGQLYSGANVLTF. In nucleotides, the CDR3 is TGCGCCAGCAGTCCGGGACAGCTTTACTCTGGGGCCAACGTCCTGACTTTC. The chain recombines TRBV4-1 with TRBJ2-6; TRBD1 matches 7 bases. Germline CDR1 MGHRA, CDR2 YSYEKL. CDR3 length: 17 residues. The trim removed 6 bases at V and 0 bases at J, leaving 8 bases unmatched.

Turning to this clone: The same CDR3 arises from other DNA sequences in this sample as well. J is TRBJ2-3 and V is TRBV5-1; TRBD1 is a possible D gene (6 bases). This CDR3 comprises 14 residues. Trimming shortened V by 0 bases and J by 3 bases, and 8 bases separated the two germline ends. Germline loops: CDR1 SGHRS, CDR2 YFSETQ. The CDR3 coding sequence is TGCGCCAGCAGCTTGGCAGGGGCTACAGATACGCAGTATTTT. Its translation is CASSLAGATDTQYF. Filled out from reference TRBV5-1 and TRBJ2-3, the complete variable domain reads KAGVTQTPRYLIKTRGQQVTLSCSPISGHRSVSWYQQTPGQGLQFLFEYFSETQRNKGNFPGRFSGRQFSNSRSEMNVSTLELGDSALYLCASSLAGATDTQYFGPGTRLTVL.

As to this clone: The same CDR3 also results from other DNA sequences found in this sample. This chain joins TRBV30 and TRBJ2-1, with TRBD2 identical over 11 bases. V shed 0 bases and J 4 bases; nucleotides not matched to a gene: 2. The CDR3 has 15 amino acids. Germline CDR1 reads GTSNPN; CDR2 reads SVGIG (reference sequence). CDR3 protein: CAWSVGTSGYNEQFF. CDR3 sequence (DNA): TGTGCCTGGAGTGTGGGGACTAGCGGTTACAATGAGCAGTTCTTC.

The chain has TRBV6-5 and TRBJ2-7; D possibly corresponds to TRBD1 (6 bases). V was clipped by 0 bases and J by 9 bases, with 15 bases between them. The CDR3 loop spans 14 amino acids. The V gene's germline CDR1 is MNHEY and CDR2 SVGAGI. The CDR3 sequence is CASSYSGSQGRQYF. The CDR3 DNA reads TGTGCCAGCAGTTACTCCGGGTCACAGGGTAGGCAGTACTTC.

The chain recombines TRBV6-1 with TRBJ1-5; possibly TRBD1 for D (5 bases). The germline CDR1 and CDR2 sequences are MNHNS and SASEGT. Trimming took 4 bases from V and 5 from J, leaving 21 bases between them. The CDR3 consists of 17 residues. The CDR3 reads CASSVLGAGWEHQPQHF. DNA for the CDR3: TGTGCCAGCAGTGTCCTAGGGGCGGGTTGGGAGCATCAGCCCCAGCATTTT.

This sequence joins TRBV4-1 and TRBJ1-6; TRBD1 matches at 7 bases. Trimming cost V 8 bases and J 5 bases; bases outside gene matches: 6. Germline assignment: CDR1 MGHRA and CDR2 YSYEKL. The CDR3 is made up of 14 amino acids. The CDR3 sequence is CASHRGIDNSPLHF. The CDR3 nucleotides read TGCGCCAGCCACAGGGGTATTGATAATTCACCCCTCCACTTT.

The genes are TRBV4-1 and TRBJ2-5; 11 bases agree with TRBD2. The CDR3 is 15 residues long. Trimming removed 5 bases from V and 1 base from J; junction bases left unmatched: 3. Germline V gene data show CDR1 as MGHRA and CDR2 as YSYEKL. The CDR3 sequence: CASSKLAGVQETQYF. CDR3 in DNA: TGCGCCAGCAGCAAACTAGCGGGAGTCCAAGAGACCCAGTACTTC.

The chain couples TRBV2 to TRBJ2-7, with D perhaps matching TRBD1 or TRBD2 (5 bases each). Germline V gene data show CDR1 as SNHLY and CDR2 as FYNNEI. V lost 9 bases and J 2 bases, leaving 23 bases between the germline ends. This CDR3 is 16 amino acids long. Here the CDR3 DNA reads TGTGCCAGTACATGCCCTCCGGGACGGGGAACCTACGAGCAGTACTTC. Its translation: CASTCPPGRGTYEQYF. The full variable domain, its missing parts supplied by reference TRBV2 and TRBJ2-7, is EPEVTQTPSHQVTQMGQEVILRCVPISNHLYFYWYRQILGQKVEFLVSFYNNEISEKSEIFDDQFSVERPDGSNFTLKIRSTKLEDSAMYFCASTCPPGRGTYEQYFGPGTRLTVT.

This clone appeared once. The gene calls are TRBV5-4 and TRBJ1-1, with TRBD1 identical over 7 bases. There are 15 residues in the CDR3. The V and J ends lost 4 bases and 3 bases, in that order; junction bases with no gene match: 9. From germline, CDR1 is SGHNT and CDR2 YYREEE (reference sequence). The CDR3 nucleotides are TGTGCCAGCAGCCAGCCGGGACAGCTTTACACTGAAGCTTTCTTT. Translation: CASSQPGQLYTEAFF.

The chain combines TRBV7-2 with TRBJ2-2, with D possibly called TRBD1 or TRBD2 (6 bases each). Germline values: CDR1 SGHTA, CDR2 FQGNSA. The V end was cut by 1 base, the J end by 5 bases, with 14 bases between. CDR3 length equals 16 residues. The CDR3 loop reads CASSLEQGRRTGELFF. CDR3 sequence (DNA): TGTGCCAGCAGCTTAGAGCAGGGGAGGAGAACCGGGGAGCTGTTTTTT.

Points on this clone: This same CDR3 is encoded by further DNA sequences in the sample. The rearrangement links TRBV2 to TRBJ1-5; TRBD1 aligns across 10 bases. Per germline, CDR1 SNHLY and CDR2 FYNNEI. The CDR3 is 14 amino acids. The V gene end was trimmed by 6 bases and the J gene end by 2 bases; junction bases not matched to a gene: 1. The CDR3 nucleotides read TGTGCCAGCAGGGGGACAGGGGGCAATCAGCCCCAGCATTTT. Translated: CASRGTGGNQPQHF.

This chain connects TRBV28 to TRBJ2-7; unclear D gene. Germline V lookup: CDR1 MDHEN, CDR2 SYDVKM. There are 13 residues in the CDR3. With 3 bases removed from V and 9 bases from J, the gap between germline ends came to 15 bases. CDR3 amino acids: CASSFRASVGQYF. The CDR3 bases are TGTGCCAGCAGTTTCCGCGCCTCCGTCGGGCAGTACTTC.

This chain links TRBV7-6 with TRBJ2-7; no definite D call. Germline CDR1 reads SGHVS; CDR2 reads FNYEAQ. This CDR3 is built from 14 residues. Trimming pared 1 base from V and 3 bases from J, leaving 10 bases between. The CDR3 is CASSLDPGVYEQYF. CDR3 DNA: TGTGCCAGCAGCTTAGATCCTGGGGTCTACGAGCAGTACTTC.

The chain combines TRBV7-2 with TRBJ1-5; the D is unclear. CDR1 SGHTA and CDR2 FQGNSA come from the germline V gene. V was cut by 1 base and J by 6 bases, with 13 bases left in between. This CDR3 comprises 15 residues. Here the CDR3 DNA reads TGTGCCAGCAGCTTAGTTTACGGGAAGGGTCAGCCCCAGCATTTT. Translating it yields CASSLVYGKGQPQHF.

This sequence joins TRBV4-1 and TRBJ2-3; perhaps D is TRBD1 or TRBD2 (5 bases each). Germline assignment: CDR1 MGHRA and CDR2 YSYEKL. The CDR3 is made up of 16 amino acids. V was pared by 3 bases and J by 2 bases, with 15 bases between. The CDR3, as DNA: TGCGCCAGCAGCCAGGGGACCCTTCCCTACACAGATACGCAGTATTTT. This codes for CASSQGTLPYTDTQYF.

The CDR3, as DNA: TGTGCCAGTAGCGGGAGTATAACGGATACGCAGTATTTT. Protein sequence: CASSGSITDTQYF. The chain carries TRBV11-3 and TRBJ2-3, with 9 bases aligning to TRBD2. The V gene's germline CDR1 is SGHNT and CDR2 YENEEA. Losses at the gene ends were 9 bases for V and 6 bases for J; bases not matched to a gene: 7. This CDR3 comprises 13 residues.

The genes are TRBV6-5 and TRBJ1-2, with D possibly matching TRBD1 (5 bases). Germline loops: CDR1 MNHEY, CDR2 SVGAGI. V dropped 2 bases and J dropped 6 bases, with 16 bases sitting between them. The CDR3 consists of 15 residues. CDR3 coding DNA: TGTGCCAGCAGTTACCTAGGAGGGGCGGGGGATGGCTACACCTTC. Translating it yields CASSYLGGAGDGYTF.

This chain joins TRBV4-1 and TRBJ2-7, with D possibly being TRBD1 or TRBD2 (5 bases each). The CDR3 totals 13 residues. From germline, CDR1 is MGHRA and CDR2 YSYEKL. V lost 0 bases to trimming and J lost 5 bases, with 8 bases between them. CDR3 amino acids: CASSQDWGNEQYF. DNA of the CDR3: TGCGCCAGCAGCCAAGATTGGGGGAACGAGCAGTACTTC.

The genes are TRBV18 and TRBJ2-7, with 7 nucleotides matching TRBD1. The germline CDR1 and CDR2 sequences are KGHSH and LQKENI. This CDR3 has 15 amino acids. V was clipped by 4 bases and J by 3 bases; unmatched bases: 9. Here the CDR3 reads CASSLGQTLYYEQYF. Here the CDR3 DNA reads TGTGCCAGCTCACTGGGACAGACCTTATACTACGAGCAGTACTTC.

This CDR3 reads CAIQGTSASYEQFF. The CDR3 bases are TGTGCCATCCAAGGGACTAGTGCGTCCTATGAGCAGTTCTTC. This rearrangement joins TRBV10-3 to TRBJ2-1; 8 positions match TRBD2. V shed 8 bases, J shed 8 bases, and the junction held 11 bases outside the gene matches. The CDR3 has 14 residues. Germline loops: CDR1 ENHRY, CDR2 SYGVKD.

This chain joins TRBV7-2 and TRBJ2-6, with 7 positions matching TRBD2. With 4 bases clipped from V and 0 bases from J, the junction kept 9 bases outside the gene matches. The CDR3 contains 18 residues. The germline V gene has CDR1 SGHTA and CDR2 FQGNSA. CDR3 residues: CASSYTSEFLSGANVLTF. In DNA, the CDR3 is TGTGCCAGCAGCTATACTAGCGAATTTCTCTCTGGGGCCAACGTCCTGACTTTC.

V and J are TRBV27 and TRBJ1-3; D is possibly TRBD1 (5 bases). Trimming shortened V by 3 bases and J by 2 bases, and 8 bases separated the two germline ends. This CDR3 contains 14 residues. Germline lookup yields CDR1 MNHEY and CDR2 SMNVEV (reference sequence). Written as DNA, the CDR3 is TGTGCCAGCAGTTTTGCAGGGCCTGGAAACACCATATATTTT. The encoded protein is CASSFAGPGNTIYF.

The chain joins TRBV5-1 to TRBJ1-2, with D possibly TRBD1 on 5 matching bases. The CDR3 is 15 amino acids. Trimming took 0 bases from V and 3 from J, leaving 12 bases between them. CDR1 SGHRS and CDR2 YFSETQ come from the germline V gene. DNA of the CDR3: TGCGCCAGCAGCTTGGGGCAGGGAGGGGACTATGGCTACACCTTC. It is translated as CASSLGQGGDYGYTF. Full variable domain (missing parts from reference TRBV5-1 and TRBJ1-2): KAGVTQTPRYLIKTRGQQVTLSCSPISGHRSVSWYQQTPGQGLQFLFEYFSETQRNKGNFPGRFSGRQFSNSRSEMNVSTLELGDSALYLCASSLGQGGDYGYTFGSGTRLTVV.

Turning to this clone: Other DNA sequences in the sample encode the same CDR3. This chain links TRBV11-2 with TRBJ2-5; D call uncertain. Germline CDR1 SGHAT, CDR2 FQNNGV. This CDR3 is 12 amino acids long. V was shortened by 1 base and J by 5 bases, with 5 bases between the two germline ends. CDR3 loop: CASSLGKETQYF. CDR3 bases: TGTGCCAGCAGCTTAGGTAAGGAGACCCAGTACTTC.